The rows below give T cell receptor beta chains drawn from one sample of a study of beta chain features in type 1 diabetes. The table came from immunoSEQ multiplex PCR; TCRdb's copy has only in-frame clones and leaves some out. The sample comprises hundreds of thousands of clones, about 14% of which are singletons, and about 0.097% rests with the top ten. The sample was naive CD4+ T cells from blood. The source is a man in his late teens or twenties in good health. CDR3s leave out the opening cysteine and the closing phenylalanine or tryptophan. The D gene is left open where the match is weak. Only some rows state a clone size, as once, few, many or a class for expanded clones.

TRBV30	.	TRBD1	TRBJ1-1	ASRPSGGAEAF
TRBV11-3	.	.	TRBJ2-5	ASSLAAGNQETQY
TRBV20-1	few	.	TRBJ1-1	NFSGNTEAF
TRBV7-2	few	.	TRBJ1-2	ASSPITGIYGYT
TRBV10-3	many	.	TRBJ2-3	AISVFTDTQY
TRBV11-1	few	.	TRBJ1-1	ASSLRQGHNTEAF
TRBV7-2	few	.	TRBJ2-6	ASSHEISGANVLT
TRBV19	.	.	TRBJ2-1	AGGGWLEQF
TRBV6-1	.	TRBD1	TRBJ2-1	ASSSTGGTGNEQF
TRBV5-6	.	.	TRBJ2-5	ASSFQETQY
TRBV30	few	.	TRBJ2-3	AWFPSSGWSTDTQY
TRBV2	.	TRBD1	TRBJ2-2	ASRAQGAQAGELF
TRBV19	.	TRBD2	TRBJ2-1	ASSNYLAVPNEQF
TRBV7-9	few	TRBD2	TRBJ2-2	ASSPRILAGGANTGELF
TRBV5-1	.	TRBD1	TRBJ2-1	ASSSHPGQGRFTSYNEQF
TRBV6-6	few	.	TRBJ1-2	ASRTRPSANYGYT
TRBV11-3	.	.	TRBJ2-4	ASSLGGEGAKNIQY
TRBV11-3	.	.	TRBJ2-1	ASSAGQLAYNEQF
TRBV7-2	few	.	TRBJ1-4	ASSLSPLGTNEKLF
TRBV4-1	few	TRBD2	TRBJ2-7	ASSPLGLAGVRDEQY
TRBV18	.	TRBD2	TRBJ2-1	ASSLGLAGSFYNEQF
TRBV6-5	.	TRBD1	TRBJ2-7	ASSYQGQGYEQY
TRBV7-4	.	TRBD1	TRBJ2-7	ASSLVPGQGDSVGSYEQY
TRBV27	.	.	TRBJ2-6	ASSYRVNLFSGANVLT
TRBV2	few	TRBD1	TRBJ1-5	ASRLGTGNQPQH
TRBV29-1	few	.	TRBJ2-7	SVVELATVHEQY
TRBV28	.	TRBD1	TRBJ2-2	ASKGQGGNTGELF
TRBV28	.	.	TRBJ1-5	ASSLWERTQGSNQPQH
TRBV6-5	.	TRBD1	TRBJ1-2	ASSNSGTGGYT
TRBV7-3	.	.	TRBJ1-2	ASRFDRYKRYGYT